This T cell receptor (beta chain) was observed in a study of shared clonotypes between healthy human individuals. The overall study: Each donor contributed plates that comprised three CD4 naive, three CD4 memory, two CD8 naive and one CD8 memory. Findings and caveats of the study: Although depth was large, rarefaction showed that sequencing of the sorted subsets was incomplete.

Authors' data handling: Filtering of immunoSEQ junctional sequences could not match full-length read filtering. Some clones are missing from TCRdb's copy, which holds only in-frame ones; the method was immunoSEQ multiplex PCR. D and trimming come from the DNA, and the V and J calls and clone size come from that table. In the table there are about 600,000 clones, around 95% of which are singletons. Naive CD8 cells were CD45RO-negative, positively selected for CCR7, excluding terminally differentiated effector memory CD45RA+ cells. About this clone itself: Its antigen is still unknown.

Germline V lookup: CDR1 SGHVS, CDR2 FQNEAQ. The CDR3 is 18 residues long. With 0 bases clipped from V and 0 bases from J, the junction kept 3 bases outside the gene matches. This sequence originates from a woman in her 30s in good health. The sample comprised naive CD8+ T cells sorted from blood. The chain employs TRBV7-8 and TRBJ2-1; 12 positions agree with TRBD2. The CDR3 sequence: CASSLALAGGPSYNEQFF. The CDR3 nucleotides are TGTGCCAGCAGCTTAGCCCTAGCGGGAGGGCCCTCCTACAATGAGCAGTTCTTC.